A selection of T cell receptor beta chains follows, all from one sample in a study of cytomegalovirus exposure and HLA in healthy donors. Here immunoSEQ multiplex PCR was the method, and the copy in TCRdb shows in-frame clones only, minus some. The repertoire consists of over 200,000 clones, with about 81% occurring once and the leading ten covering around 6%. What was sequenced was PBMCs. The origin of the receptors is a man aged 35 to 55 in good health and CMV-seropositive. Both conserved end residues are part of each CDR3. D genes are given only for firm matches. Not every row has a clone size; where given, it reads once, few, many or a size class.

j_call,d_call,v_call,clone_size,cdr3_aa,cdr3_nt
TRBJ2-5,TRBD2,TRBV27,NA,CASRRLAGAGEQYF,TGTGCCAGCAGAAGACTAGCGGGAGCGGGTGAGCAGTACTTC
TRBJ2-7,TRBD1,TRBV6-5,NA,CASSYFGGQGHEQYF,TGTGCCAGCAGTTACTTCGGAGGACAGGGCCACGAGCAGTACTTC
TRBJ2-3,NA,TRBV6-5,NA,CASSYSASPSTDTQYF,TGTGCCAGCAGTTACTCGGCTTCTCCTAGCACAGATACGCAGTATTTT
TRBJ2-3,TRBD2,TRBV19,NA,CASSLAESGDTQYF,TGTGCCAGTAGCCTAGCGGAGTCGGGAGATACGCAGTATTTT
TRBJ2-1,TRBD2,TRBV5-5,NA,CASSLIAGGMYEQFF,TGTGCCAGCAGCCTGATAGCGGGAGGAATGTATGAGCAGTTCTTC
TRBJ2-3,TRBD1,TRBV29-1,NA,CSALSLGDRPTDTQYF,TGCAGCGCCCTGAGTCTGGGGGACAGGCCCACAGATACGCAGTATTTT
TRBJ2-1,TRBD1,TRBV5-4,NA,CASATGFGNEQFF,TGTGCCAGCGCGACAGGGTTTGGCAATGAGCAGTTCTTC
TRBJ1-4,NA,TRBV6-1,NA,CASRQLPFSGKLFF,TGTGCCAGCAGACAGCTCCCGTTTAGTGGGAAACTGTTTTTT
TRBJ2-7,TRBD1,TRBV27,NA,CASSIGQGAYEQYF,TGTGCCAGCAGTATTGGACAGGGGGCCTACGAGCAGTACTTC
TRBJ1-4,TRBD1,TRBV28,NA,CASSFPDRATNEKLFF,TGTGCCAGCAGTTTCCCCGACAGGGCCACTAATGAAAAACTGTTTTTT
TRBJ1-1,TRBD1,TRBV29-1,NA,CSVDRGLNTEAFF,TGCAGCGTTGACAGGGGGTTGAACACTGAAGCTTTCTTT
TRBJ2-3,TRBD2,TRBV6-5,NA,CASESSGSYTQYF,TGTGCCAGCGAGTCTAGCGGGAGTTATACGCAGTATTTT
TRBJ2-2,TRBD1,TRBV7-9,NA,CASSLEDRVLAGELFF,TGTGCCAGCAGCTTAGAGGACAGGGTTCTGGCCGGGGAGCTGTTTTTT
TRBJ1-4,NA,TRBV5-1,few,CASSLGAGAIEKLFF,TGCGCCAGCAGCTTGGGGGCAGGGGCAATTGAAAAACTGTTTTTT
TRBJ1-5,TRBD1,TRBV19,NA,CASSLGTGVRQPQHF,TGTGCCAGTAGTTTGGGGACAGGGGTTAGGCAGCCCCAGCATTTT
TRBJ2-3,NA,TRBV27,NA,CASSPYRVLVSGYSDTQYF,TGTGCCAGCAGTCCGTACAGGGTTTTGGTTTCCGGCTATTCAGATACGCAGTATTTT
TRBJ1-5,TRBD1,TRBV27,few,CASPPDRTGNQPQHF,TGTGCCAGCCCCCCGGACAGGACGGGCAATCAGCCCCAGCATTTT
TRBJ2-3,TRBD2,TRBV5-8,NA,CASSYGGGANTQYF,TGTGCCAGCAGCTACGGGGGGGGCGCGAATACGCAGTATTTT
TRBJ2-1,TRBD2,TRBV11-2,NA,CASSLGGLDYNEQFF,TGTGCCAGCAGCTTAGGGGGACTAGATTACAATGAGCAGTTCTTC
TRBJ2-1,NA,TRBV5-1,NA,CASSSDSHEQFF,TGCGCCAGCAGCTCGGACAGCCATGAGCAGTTCTTC
TRBJ2-1,NA,TRBV9,NA,CASSVDISSYNEQFF,TGTGCCAGCAGCGTAGACATAAGCTCCTACAATGAGCAGTTCTTC
TRBJ1-2,NA,TRBV7-2,NA,CASSLGDGGYTF,TGTGCCAGCAGCTTGGGAGATGGTGGCTACACCTTC
TRBJ1-1,NA,TRBV7-9,once,CASSLDELNTEAFF,TGTGCCAGCAGCTTAGACGAGCTGAACACTGAAGCTTTCTTT
TRBJ2-7,TRBD2,TRBV7-2,NA,CASSLGVAGGPHEQYF,TGTGCCAGCAGCCTAGGTGTAGCGGGAGGGCCTCACGAGCAGTACTTC
TRBJ2-1,TRBD1,TRBV2,NA,CASTGTAYNEQFF,TGTGCCAGCACCGGGACAGCCTACAATGAGCAGTTCTTC
TRBJ2-6,TRBD1,TRBV11-2,few,CASSLGGQFSGANVLTF,TGTGCCAGCAGCTTAGGGGGACAGTTCTCTGGGGCCAACGTCCTGACTTTC
TRBJ1-1,TRBD1,TRBV7-9,NA,CASSLRQGVPTEAFF,TGTGCCAGCAGCTTAAGACAGGGTGTCCCCACTGAAGCTTTCTTT
TRBJ2-7,TRBD2,TRBV5-1,NA,CASSLGFAAGGEQYF,TGCGCCAGCAGCTTGGGGTTCGCAGCGGGAGGCGAGCAGTACTTC
TRBJ1-5,NA,TRBV4-1,NA,CASSQVNSPNQPQHF,TGCGCCAGCAGCCAAGTGAACAGCCCCAATCAGCCCCAGCATTTT
TRBJ2-2,TRBD2,TRBV9,NA,CASSATSGRTGELFF,TGTGCCAGCAGCGCGACTAGCGGGAGGACCGGGGAGCTGTTTTTT
TRBJ1-4,NA,TRBV27,NA,CASSFRGVGIEKLFF,TGTGCCAGCAGTTTCAGGGGCGTGGGTATAGAAAAACTGTTTTTT
TRBJ2-7,TRBD2,TRBV2,NA,CASSERGSISYGQYF,TGTGCCAGCAGTGAACGCGGGAGCATCTCCTACGGGCAGTACTTC
TRBJ2-5,NA,TRBV7-3,NA,CASSFDTRETQYF,TGTGCCAGCAGCTTCGACACGAGAGAGACCCAGTACTTC
TRBJ2-7,TRBD2,TRBV4-1,few,CASRKLAGGPDYEQYF,TGCGCCAGCAGAAAACTAGCGGGAGGACCGGACTACGAGCAGTACTTC
TRBJ2-2,NA,TRBV5-1,NA,CASSLGGANTGELFF,TGCGCCAGCAGCTTGGGCGGGGCGAACACCGGGGAGCTGTTTTTT
TRBJ1-5,NA,TRBV5-5,NA,CASSSMDSNQPQHF,TGTGCCAGCAGCTCCATGGACAGTAATCAGCCCCAGCATTTT
TRBJ2-5,TRBD2,TRBV4-2,NA,CASSRTSGRAGETQYF,TGTGCCAGCAGCCGAACTAGCGGGAGGGCGGGCGAGACCCAGTACTTC
TRBJ2-2,TRBD2,TRBV6-5,NA,CASNLAGVGTGELFF,TGTGCCAGCAACTTAGCGGGAGTGGGCACCGGGGAGCTGTTTTTT
TRBJ1-2,NA,TRBV5-4,NA,CASSAEWPPKDYGYTF,TGTGCCAGCAGCGCGGAGTGGCCACCGAAGGACTATGGCTACACCTTC
TRBJ2-7,TRBD2,TRBV15,few,CATSRDPGGVEEQYF,TGTGCCACCAGCAGAGATCCTGGGGGGGTGGAAGAGCAGTACTTC